The 21 T cell receptor beta chains presented below share a single source sample, sequenced in a study of breast tumors, draining lymph nodes, adjacent tissues. TCRdb re-analysed the multiplex PCR reads in MiXCR, keeping a single row per CDR3 protein. The data show about 230,000 distinct CDR3 sequences, about 34% seen once. Breast cancer patients provided tissue from their axillary draining lymph nodes. The source material was axillary lymph node tissue. The receptors were gathered from a female donor with breast cancer. Some clones in this sample may be carry-over from other donors' samples.

This clonotype was counted ten times or more. The chain couples TRBV7-2 to TRBJ2-7, with TRBD2 identical over 11 bases. The ends lost 1 base at V and 0 bases at J; junction bases unmatched: 5. The CDR3 length is 17 residues. Germline V gene sequence: CDR1 SGHTA, CDR2 FQGNSA. The CDR3 DNA is TGTGCCAGCAGCTTAGGGGGACTAGCGGACCGCTCCTACGAGCAGTACTTC. Amino acids: CASSLGGLADRSYEQYF.

In this sample, this clonotype turned up a few times. A much bigger clone sits one base away, suggesting this may be a read error. The CDR3 ends on some other residue instead of the conserved phenylalanine or tryptophan, so this is likely a read error. The chain's CDR3 is CSALGREQYS. The CDR3 bases are TGCAGCGCCTTAGGTCGCGAGCAGTACTCC. The V gene is TRBV20-1, the J gene TRBJ2-7; the D is unclear. The length of the CDR3 is 10 residues. Germline V gene data show CDR1 as DFQATT and CDR2 as SNEGSKA (reference sequence).

At least ten counts were recorded for this clonotype. In DNA form, the CDR3 reads TGTGCCAGCAGCTCGTCCGGACAGCGGACCGGGGAGCTGTTTTTT. Its protein product is CASSSSGQRTGELFF. The chain uses TRBV7-6 and TRBJ2-2, with a possible D match to TRBD1 (6 bases). Per germline, CDR1 SGHVS and CDR2 FNYEAQ. CDR3 length: 15 amino acids. V was trimmed by 4 bases and J by 5 bases, leaving 14 bases between them.

This chain uses TRBV11-2 with TRBJ2-3, with 7 positions matching TRBD2. Per germline, CDR1 SGHAT and CDR2 FQNNGV. The length of the CDR3 is 16 residues. V trimming: 4 bases; J trimming: 5 bases; junction bases outside the gene matches: 12. CDR3 in amino acids: CASSSPSVGRRDTQYF. CDR3 in DNA: TGTGCCAGCAGCTCTCCATCAGTCGGGAGGAGAGATACGCAGTATTTT.

Remarks on this clonotype: A read error may produce the germline difference seen at one junction end. The CDR3 coding sequence is TGTGCCAGCAGTCACTCTAGTGAAGGGGGAGGAAGGGGTAATGAGCAGTCCTTC. It is translated as CASSHSSEGGGRGNEQSF. J is TRBJ2-1 and V is TRBV6-6; D is tentatively TRBD1 or TRBD2 (6 bases each). The CDR3 has 18 residues. The V gene's germline CDR1 is MNHNY and CDR2 SVGAGI (reference sequence).

Worth noting for this clonotype: Compared with germline, one end of the junction differs, possibly owing to a read error. V gene TRBV12-3 or TRBV12-4 combines with J gene TRBJ2-3; 7 nucleotides match TRBD2. The CDR3 is 17 amino acids. The CDR3 coding sequence is TGTGCCAGCAGTCACACTTCTAGCGGACCTAGCACAGGTACGCAGTATTTT. This encodes CASSHTSSGPSTGTQYF.

This clonotype was detected ten times or more. The chain carries TRBV24-1 and TRBJ1-4; a weak D match, TRBD1 (5 bases). The V end was cut by 4 bases, the J end by 9 bases, with 11 bases between. CDR1 and CDR2 (germline): KGHDR, SFDVKD. CDR3 size: 13 residues. This CDR3 reads CATSERDGQKLFF. The CDR3, as DNA: TGTGCCACCAGTGAGCGGGACGGACAAAAACTGTTTTTT.

In its sample, this clonotype was seen many times. This chain joins TRBV9 and TRBJ2-1, with 9 bases that match TRBD2. J gave up 0 bases and V 3 bases, and 7 bases lay outside the gene matches. Germline CDR1 and CDR2: SGDLS and YYNGEE. The CDR3 spans 17 residues. CDR3 DNA sequence: TGTGCCAGCAGCGCCGGGACTAGCCCTCGCTCCTACAATGAGCAGTTCTTC. Encoded protein: CASSAGTSPRSYNEQFF. Filled out from reference TRBV9 and TRBJ2-1, the complete variable domain reads DSGVTQTPKHLITATGQRVTLRCSPRSGDLSVYWYQQSLDQGLQFLIQYYNGEERAKGNILERFSAQQFPDLHSELNLSSLELGDSALYFCASSAGTSPRSYNEQFFGPGTRLTVL.

This clonotype was seen a handful of times. V and J are TRBV20-1 and TRBJ1-1; D might be TRBD1 (6 bases). V lost 6 bases and J lost 1, with 15 bases in between. Germline lookup yields CDR1 DFQATT and CDR2 SNEGSKA (reference sequence). This CDR3 comprises 14 residues. DNA for the CDR3: TGCAGTGCGTCGGCCGGGACACAGAACACTGAAGCTTTCTTT. This encodes CSASAGTQNTEAFF.

This clonotype came up many times. The V and J genes are TRBV11-3 and TRBJ2-3; TRBD2 matches at 14 bases. The CDR3 extends over 16 amino acids. Germline CDR1 reads SGHNT; CDR2 reads YENEEA. The junction had 4 bases not matched to a gene; V was cut back by 3 bases and J by 5 bases. DNA for the CDR3: TGTGCCAGCAGCTTTGGGACTAGCGGGAGTGGAGATACGCAGTATTTT. The encoded protein is CASSFGTSGSGDTQYF.

This chain links TRBV18 with TRBJ2-2; 7 bases line up with TRBD1. The CDR3 consists of 16 residues. Germline V CDR1 and CDR2: KGHSH, LQKENI. Unmatched junction bases numbered 5, after V lost 2 bases and J lost 2 bases. CDR3 bases: TGTGCCAGCTCACCAGGGGGACAGCTAAACACCGGGGAGCTGTTTTTT. Protein sequence: CASSPGGQLNTGELFF.

This clonotype was observed at least ten times. The genes are TRBV12-3 or TRBV12-4 and TRBJ2-1; 11 bases map to TRBD2. Trimming at V came to 6 bases and at J to 3 bases, leaving 7 bases not matched to a gene. The CDR3 is 16 residues long. CDR3 DNA sequence: TGTGCCAGCAGCCCGACCGGGACTAGCGGCTACAATGAGCAGTTCTTC. Translation gives CASSPTGTSGYNEQFF.

This clonotype showed up many times. The chain employs TRBV20-1 and TRBJ1-5; D is undetermined. V lost 6 bases and J 5 bases, leaving 14 bases between the germline ends. The germline V gene has CDR1 DFQATT and CDR2 SNEGSKA (reference sequence). The CDR3 extends over 13 amino acids. The CDR3 region has the DNA TGCAGTGCGAGGAGAGGGTTTGATCAGCCCCAGCATTTT. Translation: CSARRGFDQPQHF.

The table lists this clonotype with many counts. The V call is TRBV7-9, the J call TRBJ1-2; the D gene is possibly TRBD1 (6 bases). Trimming removed 9 bases from V and 2 bases from J, with 16 bases in between. The CDR3 has 14 amino acids. Germline V gives CDR1 SEHNR, CDR2 FQNEAQ (reference sequence). The CDR3 DNA follows: TGTGCCAGTCATCACGGGGGCTTAAACTATGGCTACACCTTC. It encodes CASHHGGLNYGYTF.

Many counts were recorded for this clonotype. Germline is not matched at one junction end, which may reflect a read error. The rearrangement links TRBV20-1 to TRBJ2-5; unclear D gene. Germline V gene sequence: CDR1 DFQATT, CDR2 SNEGSKA (reference sequence). The CDR3 loop spans 11 amino acids. The CDR3: CSARAQETQSF. DNA for the CDR3: TGCAGTGCTAGGGCCCAAGAGACCCAGTCCTTC.

The chain joins TRBV29-1 to TRBJ2-7; perhaps TRBD1 as D (6 bases). This CDR3 region has 12 residues. In germline, CDR1 is SQVTM, CDR2 ANQGSEA. Trimming left V 6 bases short and J 4 bases short, with 13 bases between. The CDR3 is CSVGQSGYEQYF. The CDR3 DNA sequence: TGCAGCGTCGGACAGTCCGGGTACGAGCAGTACTTC.

There are many counts of this clonotype. The rearrangement links TRBV7-8 to TRBJ1-6; weak D call: TRBD1 (5 bases). There are 17 residues in the CDR3. Looked up from germline, CDR1 is SGHVS and CDR2 is FQNEAQ. Between the trimmed V and J ends, which lost 5 bases and 14 bases, there was a span of 28 bases. CDR3 bases: TGTGCCAGCAGCCTAACTTCCGGGACCGCCGAGGGGTTGACCCTCCACTTT. This encodes CASSLTSGTAEGLTLHF. The full variable domain, rest sourced from reference TRBV7-8 and TRBJ1-6, is GAGVSQSPRYKVAKRGQDVALRCDPISGHVSLFWYQQALGQGPEFLTYFQNEAQLDKSGLPSDRFFAERPEGSVSTLKIQRTQQEDSAVYLCASSLTSGTAEGLTLHFGNGTRLTVT.

This clonotype came up many times. This clone may be a read error of a much larger clone one base away. The chain carries TRBV20-1 and TRBJ2-5; 7 positions match TRBD1. The CDR3 covers 15 residues. Looked up from germline, CDR1 is DFQATT and CDR2 is SNEGSKA (reference sequence). J lost 5 bases, V lost 1 base, and 10 bases had no gene match. The CDR3 reads CSARALSTGTETQYF. The CDR3 bases are TGCAGTGCTAGAGCCCTTTCGACAGGGACGGAGACCCAGTACTTC.

This clonotype was counted at least ten times. The chain employs TRBV19 and TRBJ2-3; TRBD1 agrees at 10 bases. Germline values: CDR1 LNHDA, CDR2 SQIVND (reference sequence). CDR3 length equals 15 residues. The V gene end was trimmed by 5 bases and the J gene end by 5 bases; junction bases not matched to a gene: 7. The CDR3 here is CASSPRDRGRDTQYF. The CDR3 bases are TGTGCCAGTAGTCCCCGGGACAGGGGTCGAGATACGCAGTATTTT.

The chain links TRBV18 to TRBJ1-3; 7 nucleotides match TRBD1. J gave up 0 bases and V 3 bases, and 11 bases lay outside the gene matches. This CDR3 spans 18 amino acids. CDR1 is KGHSH, CDR2 LQKENI, per germline. The CDR3: CASSPSYRDSSSGNTIYF. The CDR3 coding sequence is TGTGCCAGCTCACCTAGCTACAGGGACAGTTCCTCTGGAAACACCATATATTTT.

This clonotype was seen at least ten times. This rearrangement joins TRBV6-2 or TRBV6-3 to TRBJ2-5; no clear D. V gave up 0 bases and J gave up 8 bases, with 13 bases separating them. CDR1 MNHEY and CDR2 SVGEGT come from the germline V gene. The CDR3 sequence is 14 residues long. The CDR3 is CASSYSHPNPTQYF. CDR3 nucleotide sequence: TGTGCCAGCAGTTACTCACATCCCAACCCTACCCAGTACTTC.